This T cell receptor beta chain is drawn from a study of T cell repertoires in cytomegalovirus infection. Each CDR3 protein gets one entry after TCRdb re-called the reads with MiXCR. The sample lists 110,000 to 150,000 distinct CDR3 sequences, approximately 5.9% occurring once. The table lists this clonotype with many counts. This clonotype originated in a human donor in good health (CMV status not recorded). Some clones in this sample may be carry-over from other donors' samples. Sample: PBMCs.

The CDR3 here is CASSLTHFGQLNTEAFF. DNA of the CDR3: TGTGCCAGCAGCCTTACGCACTTCGGACAGCTGAACACTGAAGCTTTCTTT. The chain combines TRBV7-2 with TRBJ1-1; D is perhaps TRBD1 (6 bases). V lost 5 bases and J lost 0, with 19 bases in between. Per the germline V gene, CDR1 is SGHTA and CDR2 is FQGNSA. The CDR3 length is 17 residues.